Shown below are 22 T cell receptor beta chains from a single sample sequenced in a study of OX40 agonist ivuxolimab in advanced cancers. The table came from immunoSEQ multiplex PCR; TCRdb's copy has only in-frame clones and leaves some out. The sample has 13,000 to 15,000 clones, more than 75% seen once. The sequenced sample was CD4+ or CD8+ T cells sorted from blood, obtained in a trial of the OX40 agonist ivuxolimab. The receptors here all came from an adult with an advanced solid tumor such as melanoma, head and neck, liver or kidney cancer.

This rearrangement joins TRBV5-6 to TRBJ2-2; D is possibly TRBD2 (6 bases). Germline V gives CDR1 SGHDT, CDR2 YYEEEE. V lost 1 base to trimming and J lost 3 bases, with 13 bases between them. The CDR3 totals 16 residues. The CDR3 bases are TGTGCCAGCAGCTTGCCGGAGGGGCCGTACACCGGGGAGCTGTTTTTT. Translating gives CASSLPEGPYTGELFF.

This chain links TRBV7-3 with TRBJ1-4, with a weak D call TRBD1 (6 bases). This CDR3 region has 14 residues. CDR1 is SGHTA and CDR2 is FQGTGA in the germline V gene. The V gene lost 4 bases and the J gene lost 4 bases, with 10 bases spanning the gap. DNA for the CDR3: TGTGCCAGCAGCTCCTGGGGGCTTAATGAAAAACTGTTTTTT. Its translation is CASSSWGLNEKLFF.

The chain couples TRBV10-3 to TRBJ2-7; D possibly matches TRBD1 or TRBD2 (7 bases each). The CDR3 has 15 amino acids. CDR1 is ENHRY and CDR2 is SYGVKD in the germline V gene. The V end lost 4 bases, the J end lost 2 bases, and 15 bases lay between the germline ends. CDR3 protein: CAISGGGTATYEQYF. CDR3 nucleotide sequence: TGTGCCATCAGTGGGGGAGGGACAGCCACCTACGAGCAGTACTTC.

This clone has only a few counts. V is TRBV27 and J is TRBJ2-5, with 8 positions matching TRBD2. Germline values: CDR1 MNHEY, CDR2 SMNVEV (reference sequence). The length of the CDR3 is 15 residues. V dropped 3 bases and J dropped 2; count of bases not matched to a gene: 5. CDR3 region: CASSFMRGDQETQYF. In nucleotides, the CDR3 is TGTGCCAGCAGTTTTATGCGGGGGGATCAAGAGACCCAGTACTTC.

In regard to this clone: An end of the junction does not agree with germline; a read error may underlie this. This chain links TRBV9 with TRBJ2-1; D is undetermined. This CDR3 has 11 residues. In germline, CDR1 is SGDLS, CDR2 YYNGEE. This CDR3 is CASSSYTEQFF. In DNA, the CDR3 is TGTGCCAGCAGCTCTTACACTGAGCAGTTCTTC. Supplemented by reference TRBV9 and TRBJ2-1, the full variable domain reads DSGVTQTPKHLITATGQRVTLRCSPRSGDLSVYWYQQSLDQGLQFLIQYYNGEERAKGNILERFSAQQFPDLHSELNLSSLELGDSALYFCASSSYTEQFFGPGTRLTVL.

The gene calls are TRBV9 and TRBJ2-2; D might be TRBD1 or TRBD2, each matching 6 bases. CDR1 SGDLS and CDR2 YYNGEE come from the germline V gene. The CDR3 extends over 14 amino acids. V was clipped by 3 bases and J by 6 bases, with 12 bases between them. For the CDR3, the DNA is TGTGCCAGCAGCGACAGGGACTGGTCCGGGGAGCTGTTTTTT. It translates to CASSDRDWSGELFF.

The table lists this clone with a count of one. The gene calls are TRBV6-5 and TRBJ1-1; the D is unclear. With 6 bases removed from V and 4 bases from J, the gap between germline ends came to 15 bases. Germline V lookup: CDR1 MNHEY, CDR2 SVGAGI. This CDR3 is built from 14 residues. The CDR3 sequence is CASSPGDMGTEAFF. CDR3 bases: TGTGCCAGCAGCCCCGGAGATATGGGCACTGAAGCTTTCTTT.

The rearrangement links TRBV9 to TRBJ2-5; the D is unclear. V was trimmed by 7 bases and J by 1 base, leaving 17 bases between them. CDR1 is SGDLS, CDR2 YYNGEE, per germline. CDR3 size: 15 residues. The CDR3 nucleotides are TGTGCCAGCCCCGCAGTTTGGCTAAGCCAAGAGACCCAGTACTTC. This sequence encodes CASPAVWLSQETQYF.

The rearrangement joins TRBV7-6 to TRBJ2-3; D remains unclear. Germline CDR1 and CDR2: SGHVS and FNYEAQ. The length of the CDR3 is 12 residues. The ends were cut back, 1 base at V and 4 bases at J, with 3 bases in the middle. CDR3: CASSLGPDTQYF. The CDR3 DNA sequence: TGTGCCAGCAGCTTAGGCCCAGATACGCAGTATTTT.

The rearrangement uses TRBV4-3 and TRBJ2-7; no clear D. V gave up 2 bases and J gave up 4 bases, with 18 bases separating them. CDR1 LGHNA and CDR2 YSLEER come from the germline V gene. The CDR3 extends over 16 amino acids. CDR3 in amino acids: CASSQSASRLGYEQYF. The CDR3 DNA sequence: TGCGCCAGCAGCCAATCGGCGAGTCGTTTGGGTTACGAGCAGTACTTC.

A few counts support this clone. This chain uses TRBV5-4 with TRBJ2-7, with 9 bases matching TRBD1. This CDR3 is 15 amino acids long. V lost 2 bases to trimming and J lost 4 bases; unmatched junction nucleotides: 7. Looked up from germline, CDR1 is SGHNT and CDR2 is YYREEE (reference sequence). The CDR3, as DNA: TGTGCCAGCAGCTTCGACAGGGGGTCACAGTACGAGCAGTACTTC. The encoded protein is CASSFDRGSQYEQYF.

This clone was seen just once. This chain joins TRBV7-8 and TRBJ2-2; D remains unclear. CDR1 and CDR2 from the germline V gene are SGHVS and FQNEAQ. Trimming removed 1 base from V and 7 bases from J, with 10 bases in between. The CDR3 runs 14 residues. Here the CDR3 reads CASSLGSSSGELFF. The CDR3 nucleotides read TGTGCCAGCAGCTTAGGGTCCTCGAGCGGGGAGCTGTTTTTT.

The J gene is TRBJ2-3, the V gene TRBV9, with a weak D call TRBD2 (7 bases). The CDR3 totals 14 residues. Deletions cut 5 bases from V and 5 bases from J, with 15 bases between. Germline values: CDR1 SGDLS, CDR2 YYNGEE. The CDR3 nucleotides read TGTGCCAGCAGTGACCGGGGGGCCGGAGATACGCAGTATTTT. The encoded protein is CASSDRGAGDTQYF.

This chain uses TRBV5-5 with TRBJ2-2; no clear D. CDR1 and CDR2 (germline): SGHKS, YYEKEE (reference sequence). The V end lost 4 bases, the J end lost 13 bases, and 11 bases lay between the germline ends. This CDR3 region has 11 residues. The CDR3 bases are TGTGCCAGCAGCCTTGGGCTGGGGCTGTTTTTT. Translating gives CASSLGLGLFF.

The V gene is TRBV6-5, the J gene TRBJ2-7; D unclear. The V end lost 2 bases, the J end lost 2 bases, and 7 bases lay between the germline ends. This CDR3 region has 13 residues. CDR1 is MNHEY, CDR2 SVGAGI, per germline. In DNA form, the CDR3 reads TGTGCCAGCAGTTACGGCAGGACCTACGAGCAGTACTTC. Its protein product is CASSYGRTYEQYF.

The J gene is TRBJ1-1, the V gene TRBV5-1; the match to TRBD1 covers 8 bases. Germline V lookup: CDR1 SGHRS, CDR2 YFSETQ. The CDR3 has 14 amino acids. Germline trimming cut 4 bases from V and 4 bases from J; bases unmatched to any gene: 6. The CDR3 DNA sequence: TGCGCCAGCAGCCAGACAGGGGTTGTCACTGAAGCTTTCTTT. Amino acid sequence: CASSQTGVVTEAFF.

The chain couples TRBV27 to TRBJ1-1, with TRBD1 identical over 7 bases. Germline trimming cut 1 base from V and 8 bases from J; bases unmatched to any gene: 4. The CDR3 extends over 13 amino acids. From germline, CDR1 is MNHEY and CDR2 SMNVEV (reference sequence). CDR3 region: CASSLLGGGEAFF. The CDR3 DNA sequence: TGTGCCAGCAGTTTATTAGGGGGCGGAGAAGCTTTCTTT.

This chain connects TRBV9 to TRBJ2-7, with a weak D call TRBD1 (5 bases). This CDR3 is 14 amino acids long. Germline lookup yields CDR1 SGDLS and CDR2 YYNGEE. Trimming left V 3 bases short and J 3 bases short, with 13 bases between. CDR3 residues: CASSGTDRVYEQYF. In DNA form, the CDR3 reads TGTGCCAGCAGCGGGACCGACAGAGTCTACGAGCAGTACTTC. Variable domain in full (rest from reference TRBV9 and TRBJ2-7): DSGVTQTPKHLITATGQRVTLRCSPRSGDLSVYWYQQSLDQGLQFLIQYYNGEERAKGNILERFSAQQFPDLHSELNLSSLELGDSALYFCASSGTDRVYEQYFGPGTRLTVT.

The chain is built from TRBV15 and TRBJ2-1; 7 bases are a match to TRBD2. The V gene's germline CDR1 is LNHNV and CDR2 YYDKDF (reference sequence). V trimming: 5 bases; J trimming: 4 bases; junction bases outside the gene matches: 5. The CDR3 is 14 amino acids. This CDR3 reads CATSWGGEYNEQFF. The CDR3 bases are TGTGCCACCAGCTGGGGGGGAGAATACAATGAGCAGTTCTTC.

This chain uses TRBV2 with TRBJ1-4; no clear D. The CDR3 covers 13 residues. Trimming removed 3 bases from V and 3 bases from J, with 5 bases in between. Germline V gives CDR1 SNHLY, CDR2 FYNNEI. The CDR3 nucleotides read TGTGCCAGCAGTGATGGTCCTAATGAAAAACTGTTTTTT. Residues: CASSDGPNEKLFF.

The rearrangement links TRBV6-6 to TRBJ1-2; D call uncertain. Germline assignment: CDR1 MNHNY and CDR2 SVGAGI (reference sequence). The length of the CDR3 is 13 residues. Trimming removed 8 bases from V and 7 bases from J, with 17 bases in between. This CDR3 is CASSIPGVGGYTF. The CDR3 DNA sequence: TGTGCCAGCTCCATTCCCGGGGTGGGTGGCTACACCTTC.

The CDR3: CASSYQGARYEQYF. The CDR3 DNA reads as TGTGCCAGCAGTTACCAGGGGGCGAGGTACGAGCAGTACTTC. The rearrangement uses TRBV6-5 and TRBJ2-7, with 8 nucleotides matching TRBD1. CDR1 is MNHEY and CDR2 is SVGAGI in the germline V gene. CDR3 size: 14 residues. With V trimmed by 2 bases and J by 4 bases, 4 bases remained unmatched.